This entry features one T cell receptor (beta chain) sequence. This entry belongs to a study of blood T cell repertoires in COVID-19. This CDR3 comprises 13 residues. Looked up from germline, CDR1 is SGHNT and CDR2 is YENEEA. Trimming stripped 0 bases from V and 5 bases from J, with 7 bases between. As handled by the study authors: It was from reference gene primer amplification that nucleated cell counts were estimated. Libraries were prepared by immunoSEQ multiplex PCR; TCRdb keeps only in-frame clonotypes and omits some of them. V and J calls and clone size are copied from that table; D and trimming were computed from the DNA. The sample carries roughly 160,000 clones, about 74% recorded once.

The sequence derives from a woman aged 80 or over with acute or convalescent COVID-19. The chain is built from TRBV11-3 and TRBJ1-1, with D hard to call. The sequenced material came from peripheral blood. CDR3 bases: TGTGCCAGCAGCTTAGACTCAGGAACTGAAGCTTTCTTT. Translating it yields CASSLDSGTEAFF.